These 32 T cell receptor beta chains were all obtained from the same sample, sequenced in a study of cytomegalovirus exposure and HLA in healthy donors. The PCR had 60 Vbeta and 13 Jbeta primers. Profiled with immunoSEQ multiplex PCR; TCRdb holds only in-frame clones, not every one. The repertoire holds about 150,000 clones, with roughly 86% as singletons. The sample was PBMCs. These receptors were obtained from a woman aged 40 to 50 in good health and CMV-seronegative.

The chain couples TRBV15 to TRBJ2-1; possible D gene TRBD2, 6 bases. Trimming removed 0 bases from V and 0 bases from J, with 12 bases in between. The CDR3 consists of 17 residues. CDR1 and CDR2 (germline): LNHNV, YYDKDF (reference sequence). This chain's CDR3 is CATSRDLGGTSYNEQFF. CDR3 in DNA: TGTGCCACCAGCAGAGATCTGGGCGGGACCTCCTACAATGAGCAGTTCTTC.

This chain connects TRBV7-6 to TRBJ1-3; 7 bases align to TRBD1. The V gene end was trimmed by 5 bases and the J gene end by 4 bases; junction bases not matched to a gene: 5. CDR1 is SGHVS and CDR2 is FNYEAQ in the germline V gene. This CDR3 is 14 amino acids long. The CDR3 nucleotides are TGTGCCAGCAGCCCCGGGACAGCCGGAAACACCATATATTTT. It is translated as CASSPGTAGNTIYF.

The chain uses TRBV6-4 and TRBJ2-7; maybe TRBD2 (7 bases). The CDR3 extends over 14 amino acids. The V end lost 8 bases, the J end lost 5 bases, and 19 bases lay between the germline ends. CDR1 is MRHNA and CDR2 is SNTAGT in the germline V gene. CDR3 region: CASGKGGFGHEQYF. Written as DNA, the CDR3 is TGTGCCAGCGGGAAGGGGGGGTTCGGCCACGAGCAGTACTTC.

This chain connects TRBV11-3 to TRBJ2-2; TRBD1 is a possible D gene (6 bases). CDR3 length: 16 residues. Trimming removed 4 bases from V and 0 bases from J, with 12 bases in between. The germline CDR1 and CDR2 sequences are SGHNT and YENEEA. The CDR3 nucleotides read TGTGCCAGCAGCTGGGGGCTAGACACGAACACCGGGGAGCTGTTTTTT. This codes for CASSWGLDTNTGELFF.

The J gene is TRBJ1-3, the V gene TRBV9, with unresolved D. From germline, CDR1 is SGDLS and CDR2 YYNGEE. This CDR3 contains 14 residues. V dropped 0 bases and J dropped 4 bases, with 8 bases sitting between them. The CDR3 loop reads CASSVDPRGNTIYF. The DNA of the CDR3 is TGTGCCAGCAGCGTAGATCCCAGGGGAAACACCATATATTTT.

V usage is TRBV27 and J usage is TRBJ2-5, with D maybe TRBD1 (6 bases). The ends were cut back, 8 bases at V and 3 bases at J, with 16 bases in the middle. The CDR3 has 14 residues. The germline gives CDR1 MNHEY, CDR2 SMNVEV (reference sequence). CDR3 protein: CASGGLSKEETQYF. The CDR3 DNA reads as TGTGCCAGCGGGGGCTTGTCGAAGGAAGAGACCCAGTACTTC.

V gene TRBV11-2 combines with J gene TRBJ2-6, with TRBD2 as a possible D gene (6 bases). The CDR3 consists of 17 residues. The V and J ends lost 1 base and 0 bases respectively, with 10 bases between them. CDR1 SGHAT and CDR2 FQNNGV come from the germline V gene. CDR3 sequence reads: CASSLGEAYSGANVLTF. The CDR3, as DNA: TGTGCCAGCAGCTTAGGGGAGGCTTACTCTGGGGCCAACGTCCTGACTTTC.

This clone was detected only once. The chain couples TRBV7-9 to TRBJ2-5; TRBD2 matches 7 bases. CDR3 length: 14 amino acids. V was clipped by 5 bases and J by 4 bases; unmatched bases: 7. The germline V gene has CDR1 SEHNR and CDR2 FQNEAQ (reference sequence). Written as DNA, the CDR3 is TGTGCCAGCAGCCATGGCGGGGGTGGAGAGACCCAGTACTTC. Amino acids: CASSHGGGGETQYF.

The chain has TRBV5-4 and TRBJ1-6; maybe TRBD1 (5 bases). V was clipped by 4 bases and J by 5 bases, with 13 bases between them. The germline V gene has CDR1 SGHNT and CDR2 YYREEE (reference sequence). This CDR3 comprises 15 residues. CDR3 sequence (DNA): TGTGCCAGCAGCCCACGGACGGGGGATAATTCACCCCTCCACTTT. Amino acids: CASSPRTGDNSPLHF.

This chain uses TRBV11-2 with TRBJ1-1, with D hard to call. The V end was cut by 4 bases, the J end by 6 bases, with 15 bases between. Germline lookup yields CDR1 SGHAT and CDR2 FQNNGV. The CDR3 has 14 residues. The CDR3 protein is CASSSWASGAEAFF. The CDR3 DNA follows: TGTGCCAGCAGCTCATGGGCCTCCGGGGCTGAAGCTTTCTTT.

The chain recombines TRBV4-2 with TRBJ1-5; TRBD1 might be the D (5 bases). CDR3 length: 19 residues. V was pared by 0 bases and J by 2 bases, with 20 bases between. Germline V gene data show CDR1 as LGHNA and CDR2 as YNFKEQ. CDR3: CASSQEGGPFIGGNQPQHF. The DNA of the CDR3 is TGTGCCAGCAGCCAAGAGGGGGGTCCCTTCATAGGGGGCAATCAGCCCCAGCATTTT.

The sample holds one count of this clone. This chain joins TRBV7-8 and TRBJ1-1; TRBD1 matches 7 bases. This CDR3 region has 11 residues. The V gene end was trimmed by 2 bases and the J gene end by 11 bases; junction bases not matched to a gene: 2. In germline, CDR1 is SGHVS, CDR2 FQNEAQ. This chain's CDR3 is CASSLTGAAFF. In DNA, the CDR3 is TGTGCCAGCAGCTTAACAGGGGCTGCTTTCTTT.

The count of this clone is one. This chain joins TRBV30 and TRBJ2-5; D might be TRBD1 or TRBD2, each matching 6 bases. Trimming removed 5 bases at V and 4 bases at J, with 14 bases between. The V gene's germline CDR1 is GTSNPN and CDR2 SVGIG (reference sequence). There are 13 residues in the CDR3. In DNA form, the CDR3 reads TGTGCCTGGGGTGGGGGGCGTAGAGAGACCCAGTACTTC. Translated: CAWGGGRRETQYF.

The chain carries TRBV11-3 and TRBJ2-7; D is unclear. This CDR3 contains 13 residues. V was cut by 4 bases and J by 4 bases, with 11 bases left in between. Germline CDR1 is SGHNT and CDR2 is YENEEA. The CDR3 DNA sequence: TGTGCCAGCAGCTCCCCCCCCAGTTACGAGCAGTACTTC. Translation gives CASSSPPSYEQYF.

The chain carries TRBV25-1 and TRBJ2-7; D is perhaps TRBD1 (6 bases). Germline loops: CDR1 MGHDK, CDR2 SYGVNS. CDR3 length: 13 residues. With 7 bases removed from V and 3 bases from J, the gap between germline ends came to 13 bases. The CDR3 is CASTRTDLYEQYF. Here the CDR3 DNA reads TGTGCCAGCACCAGGACAGACCTCTACGAGCAGTACTTC.

The CDR3 nucleotides are TGTGCCAGCAGTGAATCGACTAGAGGGGATGCAGATACGCAGTATTTT. Translated, it gives CASSESTRGDADTQYF. The genes are TRBV6-4 and TRBJ2-3; tentatively, D is TRBD2 (6 bases). This CDR3 comprises 16 residues. The V and J ends lost 3 bases and 4 bases respectively, with 17 bases between them. Germline V CDR1 and CDR2: MRHNA, SNTAGT.

This clone has just one count. The chain combines TRBV5-1 with TRBJ1-5, with D unclear. CDR1 is SGHRS, CDR2 YFSETQ, per germline. V lost 4 bases, J lost 8 bases, and 19 bases lay in between. The CDR3 runs to 15 residues. In DNA, the CDR3 is TGCGCCAGCAGCCGCGCCGGGAGCAACGAGGAGCCCCAGCATTTT. Translating gives CASSRAGSNEEPQHF.

This clone was picked up one time. The chain has TRBV7-2 and TRBJ2-1; 11 bases agree with TRBD2. Germline values: CDR1 SGHTA, CDR2 FQGNSA. V shed 1 base, J shed 5 bases, and the junction held 1 base outside the gene matches. There are 15 residues in the CDR3. This CDR3 is CASSLVTSGNNEQFF. CDR3 sequence (DNA): TGTGCCAGCAGCTTAGTGACTAGCGGGAACAATGAGCAGTTCTTC.

The rearrangement joins TRBV30 to TRBJ2-1, with a tentative D call TRBD1 (6 bases). The CDR3 is made up of 12 amino acids. From germline, CDR1 is GTSNPN and CDR2 SVGIG (reference sequence). V was trimmed by 0 bases and J by 6 bases, leaving 6 bases between them. CDR3 region: CAWSVQGNEQFF. The CDR3 DNA reads TGTGCCTGGAGTGTACAGGGCAATGAGCAGTTCTTC.

The CDR3 DNA reads TGTGCCAGCAGCCACAGGGGGGAAGAGACCCAGTACTTC. Amino acid sequence: CASSHRGEETQYF. This chain links TRBV7-9 with TRBJ2-5; TRBD1 matches 8 bases. Germline V gives CDR1 SEHNR, CDR2 FQNEAQ (reference sequence). V gave up 5 bases and J gave up 3 bases; unmatched junction bases: 2. The CDR3 extends over 13 amino acids.

The rearrangement links TRBV6-5 to TRBJ1-2, with D possibly being TRBD1 (5 bases). The CDR3 runs to 15 residues. Germline CDR1 MNHEY, CDR2 SVGAGI. Trimming shortened V by 5 bases and J by 6 bases, and 19 bases separated the two germline ends. This CDR3 reads CASSPRGGGRDGYTF. CDR3 sequence (DNA): TGTGCCAGCAGTCCACGGGGGGGAGGCAGGGATGGCTACACCTTC.

The rearrangement uses TRBV7-2 and TRBJ2-1; D might be TRBD2 (6 bases). The V gene lost 2 bases and the J gene lost 6 bases, with 11 bases spanning the gap. There are 14 residues in the CDR3. The germline gives CDR1 SGHTA, CDR2 FQGNSA. CDR3 sequence (DNA): TGTGCCAGCAGCTTACAGCGGGTACGCAATGAGCAGTTCTTC. It is translated as CASSLQRVRNEQFF.

The V and J genes are TRBV6-5 and TRBJ1-4; D gene uncertain. V lost 0 bases to trimming and J lost 5 bases, with 4 bases between them. CDR1 is MNHEY and CDR2 is SVGAGI in the germline V gene. The CDR3 is 13 amino acids. DNA for the CDR3: TGTGCCAGCAGTTACTCGGGCAATGAAAAACTGTTTTTT. Amino acids: CASSYSGNEKLFF.

The genes are TRBV11-2 and TRBJ2-7; TRBD2 agrees at 7 bases. Trimming took 5 bases from V and 2 from J; bases not matched to a gene: 3. The CDR3 is 13 amino acids. Germline V gene data show CDR1 as SGHAT and CDR2 as FQNNGV. The CDR3 DNA is TGTGCCAGCAGCCGAGGACTAGCCTACGAGCAGTACTTC. Amino acids: CASSRGLAYEQYF. Full variable domain (rest looked up from reference TRBV11-2 and TRBJ2-7): EAGVAQSPRYKIIEKRQSVAFWCNPISGHATLYWYQQILGQGPKLLIQFQNNGVVDDSQLPKDRFSAERLKGVDSTLKIQPAKLEDSAVYLCASSRGLAYEQYFGPGTRLTVT.

The J gene is TRBJ1-5, the V gene TRBV15, with 7 bases fitting TRBD1. There are 16 residues in the CDR3. In germline, CDR1 is LNHNV, CDR2 YYDKDF (reference sequence). Trimming cost V 0 bases and J 5 bases; bases outside gene matches: 7. The CDR3 DNA follows: TGTGCCACCAGCAGAGATGGCAGGGGGTTTCATCAGCCCCAGCATTTT. This sequence encodes CATSRDGRGFHQPQHF.

The chain uses TRBV9 and TRBJ2-5; D may be TRBD1 (6 bases). Looked up from germline, CDR1 is SGDLS and CDR2 is YYNGEE. The CDR3 spans 14 residues. V was pared by 3 bases and J by 3 bases, with 12 bases between. The CDR3 protein is CASSAGQSKETQYF. The CDR3 coding sequence is TGTGCCAGCAGCGCCGGACAGTCCAAAGAGACCCAGTACTTC.

The V and J genes are TRBV7-9 and TRBJ2-6; 8 nucleotides match TRBD1. After removal of 7 bases from V and 2 bases from J, the junction contained 10 bases not matched to a gene. The CDR3 is 17 residues long. CDR1 is SEHNR and CDR2 is FQNEAQ in the germline V gene (reference sequence). The CDR3 sequence is CASMNDRGETGANVLTF. CDR3 nucleotide sequence: TGTGCCAGCATGAACGACAGGGGAGAAACTGGGGCCAACGTCCTGACTTTC.

This chain uses TRBV27 with TRBJ2-1; perhaps TRBD2 as D (5 bases). Trimming left V 2 bases short and J 6 bases short, with 8 bases between. The CDR3 is 13 residues long. Germline values: CDR1 MNHEY, CDR2 SMNVEV (reference sequence). CDR3 sequence: CASSLGLANEQFF. The CDR3 coding sequence is TGTGCCAGCAGTTTAGGGCTAGCCAATGAGCAGTTCTTC.

The J gene is TRBJ2-7, the V gene TRBV28; 9 positions agree with TRBD2. There are 16 residues in the CDR3. Germline CDR1 MDHEN, CDR2 SYDVKM. The V and J ends lost 7 bases and 5 bases, in that order; junction bases with no gene match: 15. The CDR3 DNA follows: TGTGCCAGCATGGTCGGCGGGAGGGCCGTTCGGAACGAGCAGTACTTC. Translating gives CASMVGGRAVRNEQYF.

CDR3 DNA: TGCGCCAGCAGCCGTCAAATCGGGGGATCAGAGACCCAGTACTTC. It translates to CASSRQIGGSETQYF. The chain joins TRBV4-3 to TRBJ2-5; possible D gene TRBD2, 6 bases. The V gene's germline CDR1 is LGHNA and CDR2 YSLEER. Trimming took off 4 bases at V and 4 bases at J, with 16 bases between the two ends. The length of the CDR3 is 15 residues.

The rearrangement uses TRBV6-5 and TRBJ2-5; D gene ambiguous. The assigned J gene may be wrong: the sequence end matches TRBJ2-7 better. The CDR3 has 15 residues. The germline gives CDR1 MNHEY, CDR2 SVGAGI. Here the CDR3 reads CASSPQPTSSYEQYF. The CDR3 coding sequence is TGTGCCAGCAGTCCCCAGCCGACAAGCTCCTACGAGCAGTACTTC.

This chain uses TRBV4-1 with TRBJ2-1; 14 positions agree with TRBD2. The CDR3 runs to 18 residues. Unmatched junction bases numbered 13, after V lost 4 bases and J lost 8 bases. In germline, CDR1 is MGHRA, CDR2 YSYEKL. In DNA form, the CDR3 reads TGCGCCAGCAGCCCAAGGACTAGCGGGAGGCTCGACATCCATGAGCAGTTCTTC. The encoded protein is CASSPRTSGRLDIHEQFF.